This T cell receptor (beta chain) originates from a study of cytomegalovirus exposure and HLA in healthy donors. General study findings and limits: Through in vitro validation, three CMV-associated chains were shown to be specific for CMV antigens. In a later analysis, CMV-associated beta chains were mostly HLA-associated, it appeared.

The table lists this clone with a count of one. Its antigen is as yet unknown. The CDR3 totals 15 residues. V was pared by 6 bases and J by 5 bases, with 6 bases of the junction left unmatched. Germline V gene lookup returns CDR1 KGHSH and CDR2 LQKENI. Primers included in the PCR were 60 Vbeta and 13 Jbeta primers. Produced via immunoSEQ multiplex PCR; TCRdb's table is partial and in-frame only. The sample has around 190,000 clones; approximately 80% are singletons. Sequences were obtained from PBMCs. This clonotype originated in a man aged 55 to 70 in good health and CMV-seronegative. The chain couples TRBV18 to TRBJ2-1; 11 bases align to TRBD2. CDR3 in amino acids: CASSSTSGSDNEQFF. The CDR3 DNA sequence: TGTGCCAGCTCTTCCACTAGCGGGAGTGACAATGAGCAGTTCTTC.